The 31 T cell receptor beta chains listed next were all sequenced from one sample in a study of T cell repertoires in aging, cancer and after chemotherapy. Amplification of TCR beta used genomic DNA extracted from peripheral blood. TRB rearrangements spanning V, D and J were amplified using mixed TRB-A/B primers. One entry per CDR3 protein results from TCRdb running MiXCR on the multiplex PCR reads. The table has about 5,100 distinct CDR3 sequences, 20% to 30% seen once. Material: blood. The receptors stem from a human donor in good health.

Note on this clonotype: A much larger clone lies one base from this, so it may be a read error. The chain joins TRBV30 to TRBJ1-6; D possibly corresponds to TRBD1 (5 bases). Trimming cost V 1 base and J 6 bases, with 10 bases left between them. CDR3 length: 14 residues. Germline CDR1 GTSNPN, CDR2 SVGIG (reference sequence). The CDR3 nucleotides are TGTGCCTGGAGTGGCGGGACGGGTAATTCACCCCTCCACTTT. Translating gives CAWSGGTGNSPLHF.

This clonotype is judged medium-sized (0.01 to 0.1%). The V gene is TRBV5-4, the J gene TRBJ2-2; TRBD2 is a possible D gene (5 bases). The CDR3 is 14 residues long. CDR1 and CDR2 (germline): SGHNT, YYREEE (reference sequence). The V end lost 4 bases, the J end lost 5 bases, and 12 bases lay between the germline ends. CDR3 sequence (DNA): TGTGCCAGCAGCCCTGGAGGCATAACCGGGGAGCTGTTTTTT. Translated, it gives CASSPGGITGELFF.

The chain links TRBV7-9 to TRBJ1-1; 7 positions match TRBD1. The CDR3 totals 14 residues. V dropped 3 bases and J dropped 5; count of bases not matched to a gene: 6. The V gene's germline CDR1 is SEHNR and CDR2 FQNEAQ (reference sequence). The CDR3 reads CASSLVQGGTEAFF. CDR3 coding DNA: TGTGCCAGCAGCTTGGTCCAGGGGGGGACTGAAGCTTTCTTT.

This clonotype is deemed medium-sized. V is TRBV6-6 and J is TRBJ2-1, with D uncertain. CDR3 length equals 12 residues. CDR1 and CDR2 from the germline V gene are MNHNY and SVGAGI (reference sequence). Between the trimmed V and J ends, which lost 2 bases and 10 bases, there was a span of 9 bases. The CDR3, as DNA: TGTGCCAGCAGTTACCCGACGGAGGAGCAGTTCTTC. The encoded protein is CASSYPTEEQFF.

This clonotype turned up a few times. This rearrangement joins TRBV5-1 to TRBJ1-5; TRBD1 aligns across 7 bases. The CDR3 totals 14 residues. V dropped 3 bases and J dropped 7; count of bases not matched to a gene: 7. Per germline, CDR1 SGHRS and CDR2 YFSETQ. CDR3 sequence: CASSSQGGRQPQHF. The CDR3 DNA sequence: TGCGCCAGCAGCTCCCAGGGGGGAAGACAGCCCCAGCATTTT.

This clonotype is termed medium-sized. The chain uses TRBV10-3 and TRBJ1-5, with no clear D. There are 15 residues in the CDR3. Trimming removed 0 bases at V and 0 bases at J, with 6 bases between. Per the germline V gene, CDR1 is ENHRY and CDR2 is SYGVKD. The CDR3 region has the DNA TGTGCCATCAGTGAGTCGGTTGTTAGCAATCAGCCCCAGCATTTT. This translates into CAISESVVSNQPQHF.

In its sample, this clonotype was seen a few times. The chain joins TRBV20-1 to TRBJ2-5; D remains ambiguous. This CDR3 comprises 13 residues. Germline V gene lookup returns CDR1 DFQATT and CDR2 SNEGSKA (reference sequence). V dropped 2 bases and J dropped 1 base, with 8 bases sitting between them. This CDR3 is CSARLGFQETQYF. The CDR3 DNA sequence: TGCAGTGCTAGACTGGGCTTCCAAGAGACCCAGTACTTC.

Relative to its sample, this clonotype is medium-sized (0.01 to 0.1%). This chain uses TRBV15 with TRBJ1-1, with TRBD1 as a possible D gene (6 bases). Per the germline V gene, CDR1 is LNHNV and CDR2 is YYDKDF (reference sequence). V was trimmed by 8 bases and J by 0 bases, leaving 13 bases between them. This CDR3 comprises 14 residues. The CDR3 DNA is TGTGCCACCGGACAGCTCTTTATGAACACTGAAGCTTTCTTT. It translates to CATGQLFMNTEAFF.

This clonotype was counted a single time. The chain couples TRBV6-2 or TRBV6-3 to TRBJ2-7; TRBD2 matches at 7 bases. The CDR3 has 14 amino acids. V lost 6 bases and J lost 5; bases outside the gene matches: 10. Germline CDR1 is MNHEY and CDR2 is SVGEGT. CDR3 in amino acids: CASRPPGGGHEQYF. The CDR3 bases are TGTGCCAGCAGGCCCCCGGGGGGTGGCCACGAGCAGTACTTC.

This clonotype is categorized as medium-sized. The chain carries TRBV30 and TRBJ2-7; D unresolved. CDR1 is GTSNPN and CDR2 is SVGIG in the germline V gene (reference sequence). Deletions cut 7 bases from V and 0 bases from J, with 10 bases between. The length of the CDR3 is 12 residues. CDR3 bases: TGTGCCTCCACCCGGGCCTCCTACGAGCAGTACTTC. Protein product: CASTRASYEQYF. Full variable domain (outside the CDR3, taken from reference TRBV30 and TRBJ2-7): SQTIHQWPATLVQPVGSPLSLECTVEGTSNPNLYWYRQAAGRGLQLLFYSVGIGQISSEVPQNLSASRPQDRQFILSSKKLLLSDSGFYLCASTRASYEQYFGPGTRLTVT.

This clonotype is medium-sized by share. The rearrangement links TRBV19 to TRBJ2-1; D possibly uses TRBD1 or TRBD2 (5 bases each). Germline assignment: CDR1 LNHDA and CDR2 SQIVND (reference sequence). Trimming removed 6 bases at V and 4 bases at J, with 10 bases between. The CDR3 has 13 residues. The CDR3, as DNA: TGTGCCAGTAGCCGGGACGGATACAATGAGCAGTTCTTC. Its translation is CASSRDGYNEQFF.

In regard to this clonotype: This may arise from a read error, as a much more abundant clone is one base away. J is TRBJ1-4 and V is TRBV30; D remains ambiguous. CDR3 length equals 15 residues. The germline CDR1 and CDR2 sequences are GTSNPN and SVGIG (reference sequence). In DNA, the CDR3 is TGTGCCTGGAGTAATCAGGCAGGCGGTAATAAAAAACTGTTTTTT. As protein: CAWSNQAGGNKKLFF.

To note about this clonotype: A much bigger clone sits one base away, suggesting this may be a read error. The chain joins TRBV19 to TRBJ2-5; TRBD1 agrees at 10 bases. CDR3 length: 14 amino acids. The V segment lost 5 bases and the J segment 5 bases; nucleotides outside the gene matches: 5. From germline, CDR1 is LNHDA and CDR2 SQIVND (reference sequence). CDR3 sequence (DNA): TGTGCCAGTAGTGGACAGGGGGAATGGGAGACCCAGTACTTC. Its protein product is CASSGQGEWETQYF.

This chain connects TRBV12-3 or TRBV12-4 to TRBJ2-7; D is unresolved. V was pared by 2 bases and J by 2 bases, with 10 bases between. This CDR3 contains 14 residues. DNA for the CDR3: TGTGCCAGCAGTTTATCGTCAGGAACCTACGAGCAGTACTTC. Its protein product is CASSLSSGTYEQYF.

This clonotype came up a few times. This CDR3 is CASSLAQGYGYTF. The CDR3 coding sequence is TGTGCCAGCAGTTTAGCACAGGGCTATGGCTACACCTTC. J is TRBJ1-2 and V is TRBV28, with D perhaps TRBD1 (6 bases). The CDR3 loop spans 13 amino acids. The V gene's germline CDR1 is MDHEN and CDR2 SYDVKM. The V and J ends lost 2 bases and 4 bases respectively, with 8 bases between them.

This rearrangement joins TRBV29-1 to TRBJ1-3; 7 bases line up with TRBD1. This CDR3 comprises 17 residues. Germline-derived CDR1 and CDR2 are SQVTM and ANQGSEA. Trimming removed 2 bases from V and 2 bases from J; junction bases left unmatched: 12. The CDR3 is CSVERSVNRGTGNTIYF. CDR3 nucleotides: TGCAGCGTTGAAAGGTCGGTGAACAGGGGAACTGGAAACACCATATATTTT.

By share, this clonotype ranks as medium-sized. The chain couples TRBV30 to TRBJ1-1, with TRBD1 matching over 9 bases. With 5 bases clipped from V and 9 bases from J, the junction kept 4 bases outside the gene matches. CDR1 is GTSNPN, CDR2 SVGIG, per germline (reference sequence). The CDR3 totals 11 residues. CDR3 region: CAWEDRGKAFF. The CDR3, as DNA: TGTGCCTGGGAGGACAGGGGTAAAGCTTTCTTT.

This clonotype was counted between two and nine times. The genes are TRBV7-9 and TRBJ2-7; 7 nucleotides agree with TRBD1. This CDR3 contains 14 residues. Trimming at V came to 5 bases and at J to 3 bases, leaving 7 bases not matched to a gene. Germline V gene lookup returns CDR1 SEHNR and CDR2 FQNEAQ (reference sequence). The CDR3 region is CASSLPDRRYEQYF. The CDR3, as DNA: TGTGCCAGCAGCCTCCCGGACAGGCGCTACGAGCAGTACTTC.

A few counts support this clonotype. The V call is TRBV10-2, the J call TRBJ1-3; D not certain. The V end lost 3 bases, the J end lost 4 bases, and 10 bases lay between the germline ends. The V gene's germline CDR1 is WSHSY and CDR2 SAAADI. The CDR3 length is 14 residues. The CDR3 region is CASSDPRTGNTIYF. The CDR3 bases are TGCGCCAGCAGTGACCCCCGTACGGGAAACACCATATATTTT.

The chain couples TRBV19 to TRBJ2-1, with 10 bases lining up with TRBD1. V lost 7 bases and J lost 6; bases outside the gene matches: 3. The V gene's germline CDR1 is LNHDA and CDR2 SQIVND (reference sequence). The CDR3 totals 13 residues. The CDR3 here is CASTRTGGNEQFF. Here the CDR3 DNA reads TGTGCCAGTACTCGGACAGGGGGCAATGAGCAGTTCTTC.

This rearrangement joins TRBV12-3 or TRBV12-4 to TRBJ1-1, with D possibly being TRBD1 (5 bases). The CDR3 length is 13 residues. With 7 bases removed from V and 10 bases from J, the gap between germline ends came to 19 bases. CDR3 loop: CASIVGALEAAFF. In DNA form, the CDR3 reads TGTGCCAGCATTGTTGGGGCTCTGGAGGCAGCTTTCTTT.

This clonotype came up a few times. CDR3 DNA: TGTGCCTGGAGAAGGGACGGAGAAGAGACCCAGTACTTC. It codes for CAWRRDGEETQYF. V is TRBV30 and J is TRBJ2-5; D could derive from TRBD1 or TRBD2 (5 bases each). Trimming removed 3 bases from V and 3 bases from J, with 11 bases in between. This CDR3 has 13 amino acids. Germline lookup yields CDR1 GTSNPN and CDR2 SVGIG (reference sequence).

By its share, this clonotype is large. The chain combines TRBV24-1 with TRBJ2-1; D not certain. The CDR3 spans 12 residues. Between the trimmed V and J ends, which lost 6 bases and 9 bases, there was a span of 11 bases. Germline assignment: CDR1 KGHDR and CDR2 SFDVKD. CDR3 nucleotide sequence: TGTGCCACCAGTTGGGCCTGGGGTGAGCAGTTCTTC. This translates into CATSWAWGEQFF.

The chain combines TRBV20-1 with TRBJ2-5, with D possibly being TRBD1 (6 bases). The V end was cut by 5 bases, the J end by 5 bases, with 15 bases between. The CDR3 covers 13 residues. Germline V gene sequence: CDR1 DFQATT, CDR2 SNEGSKA (reference sequence). The CDR3 here is CSAAQQGRETQYF. The CDR3 coding sequence is TGCAGTGCTGCCCAACAGGGTCGGGAGACCCAGTACTTC.

The V call is TRBV28, the J call TRBJ2-6; tentatively, D is TRBD2 (6 bases). The V and J ends lost 6 bases and 2 bases respectively, with 11 bases between them. This CDR3 has 15 amino acids. The V gene's germline CDR1 is MDHEN and CDR2 SYDVKM. CDR3: CASRQRRAGANVLTF. The CDR3 DNA reads as TGTGCCAGCAGGCAGCGGAGGGCTGGGGCCAACGTCCTGACTTTC.

V gene TRBV4-3 combines with J gene TRBJ2-3; D unclear. The ends were cut back, 4 bases at V and 6 bases at J, with 8 bases in the middle. The CDR3 spans 12 residues. Germline CDR1 and CDR2: LGHNA and YSLEER. The CDR3 bases are TGCGCCAGCAGCCCCTCTGGGGATACGCAGTATTTT. It encodes CASSPSGDTQYF.

The chain joins TRBV4-1 to TRBJ2-3; a possible D gene is TRBD2 (6 bases). CDR1 MGHRA and CDR2 YSYEKL come from the germline V gene. V was cut by 4 bases and J by 2 bases, with 19 bases left in between. The CDR3 length is 17 residues. The CDR3 coding sequence is TGCGCCAGCAGCCCCTCAGCGGGCCCGCTAAACACAGATACGCAGTATTTT. As protein: CASSPSAGPLNTDTQYF.

To note about this clonotype: A much larger clone is a single base away; this may be a read error. J is TRBJ2-1 and V is TRBV5-4, with 9 bases that match TRBD2. CDR1 SGHNT and CDR2 YYREEE come from the germline V gene (reference sequence). CDR3 length: 15 residues. V gave up 4 bases and J gave up 3 bases; unmatched junction bases: 5. The CDR3 reads CASSPRLADYNEQFF. In nucleotides, the CDR3 is TGTGCCAGCAGCCCGCGACTAGCGGACTACAATGAGCAGTTCTTC.

This clonotype was detected only a few times. The rearrangement links TRBV28 to TRBJ1-5; TRBD1 is a possible D gene (6 bases). From germline, CDR1 is MDHEN and CDR2 SYDVKM. Trimming took off 5 bases at V and 6 bases at J, with 11 bases between the two ends. This CDR3 region has 13 residues. CDR3 bases: TGTGCCAGCAGTGGAACAGGGCGTCAGCCCCAGCATTTT. Its translation: CASSGTGRQPQHF.

By sample share, this clonotype is medium-sized. The rearrangement links TRBV6-6 to TRBJ1-6; 8 bases fit TRBD1. Germline CDR1 is MNHNY and CDR2 is SVGAGI (reference sequence). This CDR3 comprises 15 residues. With 2 bases clipped from V and 8 bases from J, the junction kept 5 bases outside the gene matches. CDR3 nucleotide sequence: TGTGCCAGCAGTTACCCGGGACAGGCGGATTCACCCCTCCACTTT. The encoded protein is CASSYPGQADSPLHF.

This clonotype ranks as large. The rearrangement links TRBV29-1 to TRBJ2-1, with 8 bases fitting TRBD2. The CDR3 runs to 11 residues. CDR1 and CDR2 (germline): SQVTM, ANQGSEA. V was clipped by 8 bases and J by 12 bases; unmatched bases: 9. CDR3: CSTRGSGGQFF. In DNA, the CDR3 is TGCAGCACCCGAGGGAGCGGGGGGCAGTTCTTC.